This T cell receptor beta chain appears in the sequencing data of a study of cytotoxic CD8 clonotypes in ibrutinib-treated CLL. Trimming stripped 5 bases from V and 0 bases from J, with 14 bases between. CDR3 length equals 16 residues. Germline CDR1 and CDR2: SGHDN and FVKESK. Data came from immunoSEQ multiplex PCR; TCRdb stores just in-frame clones and leaves some out. The sample records more than 300,000 clones, 80% being singletons. Sequenced here: PBMCs, sampled before ibrutinib treatment. The TCR sequence derives from a human donor with chronic lymphocytic leukemia. The chain is built from TRBV14 and TRBJ2-1, with D perhaps TRBD2 (6 bases). In DNA form, the CDR3 reads TGTGCCAGCAGCTCGGGACTGGGGGTCTCCTACAATGAGCAGTTCTTC. Amino acids: CASSSGLGVSYNEQFF.